What follows are 22 T cell receptor beta chains derived from one specimen sequenced in a study of CD8 T cells in Susac syndrome. RNA amounts of about 0.5 to 1 ug underwent reverse transcription with random hexamers. TCRdb reprocessed the immunoSEQ multiplex PCR reads with MiXCR, giving one entry per CDR3 protein. Among under 150,000 distinct CDR3 sequences listed, nearly 97% were seen once. Sequencing was performed on CD4+ T cells from PBMCs. The receptors derive from a human donor with Susac syndrome.

The chain combines TRBV6-6 with TRBJ1-1; D is unresolved. There are 14 residues in the CDR3. The germline CDR1 and CDR2 sequences are MNHNY and SVGAGI (reference sequence). V lost 5 bases, J lost 4 bases, and 14 bases lay in between. The chain's CDR3 is CASSPIGRGTEAFF. The CDR3 DNA reads TGTGCCAGCAGTCCCATAGGGAGAGGCACTGAAGCTTTCTTT.

V is TRBV6-6 and J is TRBJ1-1; no clear D. The germline V gene has CDR1 MNHNY and CDR2 SVGAGI (reference sequence). The CDR3 has 14 amino acids. Deletions cut 6 bases from V and 1 base from J, with 12 bases between. The CDR3 reads CASRPLPANTEAFF. The CDR3 nucleotides read TGTGCCAGCAGACCTCTTCCAGCGAACACTGAAGCTTTCTTT.

The V gene is TRBV5-1, the J gene TRBJ1-1, with 8 bases matching TRBD1. V lost 2 bases to trimming and J lost 0 bases; unmatched junction nucleotides: 3. This CDR3 is 15 amino acids long. Germline CDR1 reads SGHRS; CDR2 reads YFSETQ. The CDR3 here is CASSLQGGVNTEAFF. In DNA, the CDR3 is TGCGCCAGCAGCTTACAGGGGGGCGTGAACACTGAAGCTTTCTTT.

This clonotype was picked up one time. The chain is built from TRBV29-1 and TRBJ1-2; 8 positions agree with TRBD1. Per the germline V gene, CDR1 is SQVTM and CDR2 is ANQGSEA. J lost 7 bases, V lost 0 bases, and 7 bases had no gene match. The CDR3 consists of 14 residues. Here the CDR3 reads CSVEDLGQVRGYTF. For the CDR3, the DNA is TGCAGCGTTGAAGATTTGGGACAGGTCCGTGGCTACACCTTC.

The genes are TRBV5-1 and TRBJ2-5; 11 bases map to TRBD2. The CDR3 runs 18 residues. Germline CDR1 reads SGHRS; CDR2 reads YFSETQ. With 0 bases clipped from V and 1 base from J, the junction kept 8 bases outside the gene matches. Here the CDR3 DNA reads TGCGCCAGCAGCTTGGGACTAGCGGGACGAGCCCCCCAAGAGACCCAGTACTTC. This translates into CASSLGLAGRAPQETQYF.

The gene calls are TRBV20-1 and TRBJ2-3; 8 positions match TRBD2. J was trimmed by 2 bases and V by 1 base; bases with no gene match: 8. The CDR3 extends over 16 amino acids. Looked up from germline, CDR1 is DFQATT and CDR2 is SNEGSKA (reference sequence). The CDR3 is CSARGHQRGLTDTQYF. The CDR3 nucleotides are TGCAGTGCTAGAGGCCACCAGCGGGGGCTCACAGATACGCAGTATTTT.

The chain recombines TRBV6-5 with TRBJ1-5, with TRBD1 identical over 8 bases. Germline values: CDR1 MNHEY, CDR2 SVGAGI. The J segment lost 4 bases and the V segment lost 4 bases, leaving 9 bases of the junction unmatched. The CDR3 runs to 16 residues. The CDR3 spells CASSSHRTGSNQPQHF. CDR3 nucleotides: TGTGCCAGCAGTTCCCACCGGACAGGGTCAAATCAGCCCCAGCATTTT.

The V gene is TRBV19, the J gene TRBJ2-3; D assignment may be TRBD1 or TRBD2 (7 bases each). V shed 7 bases and J shed 5 bases, with 19 bases lying between them. CDR3 length: 15 amino acids. The germline CDR1 and CDR2 sequences are LNHDA and SQIVND (reference sequence). The CDR3 DNA reads as TGTGCCAGTACCCAGGGGGGCGGGGGCCGAGATACGCAGTATTTT. It is translated as CASTQGGGGRDTQYF.

The CDR3 DNA reads as TGTGCCAGTAGGCCGGAGGGGGCTGGTAATCAGCCCCAGCATTTT. Its translation is CASRPEGAGNQPQHF. The V gene is TRBV19, the J gene TRBJ1-5, with 7 bases that match TRBD1. With 6 bases clipped from V and 4 bases from J, the junction kept 9 bases outside the gene matches. The germline CDR1 and CDR2 sequences are LNHDA and SQIVND (reference sequence). The CDR3 covers 15 residues.

The chain joins TRBV20-1 to TRBJ1-6, with 7 positions matching TRBD1. CDR3 length equals 14 residues. Trimming removed 6 bases from V and 5 bases from J; junction bases left unmatched: 7. Germline CDR1 reads DFQATT; CDR2 reads SNEGSKA (reference sequence). CDR3 in amino acids: CSAIAGQNNSPLHF. The DNA of the CDR3 is TGCAGTGCGATTGCGGGACAGAATAATTCACCCCTCCACTTT.

This chain uses TRBV18 with TRBJ1-1; maybe TRBD1 (5 bases). CDR1 is KGHSH, CDR2 LQKENI, per germline. This CDR3 is 14 amino acids long. V was cut by 4 bases and J by 2 bases, with 11 bases left in between. The CDR3 coding sequence is TGTGCCAGCTCACTTCACAGGAGCAACACTGAAGCTTTCTTT. Translated: CASSLHRSNTEAFF.

The V and J genes are TRBV28 and TRBJ2-7; the D gene could be TRBD1 or TRBD2 (5 bases each). Trimming pared 5 bases from V and 0 bases from J, leaving 11 bases between. This CDR3 is 14 amino acids long. Germline lookup yields CDR1 MDHEN and CDR2 SYDVKM. The CDR3 loop is CASSRDPVSYEQYF. The CDR3 nucleotides read TGTGCCAGCAGTCGGGACCCCGTCTCCTACGAGCAGTACTTC.

The chain has TRBV5-1 and TRBJ1-2; no clear D gene. V shed 0 bases and J shed 5 bases, with 8 bases lying between them. There are 13 residues in the CDR3. CDR1 and CDR2 from the germline V gene are SGHRS and YFSETQ. In DNA, the CDR3 is TGCGCCAGCAGCTTGGGCAGTGAGTATGGCTACACCTTC. This sequence encodes CASSLGSEYGYTF. The variable domain in full, with the rest retrieved from reference TRBV5-1 and TRBJ1-2, is KAGVTQTPRYLIKTRGQQVTLSCSPISGHRSVSWYQQTPGQGLQFLFEYFSETQRNKGNFPGRFSGRQFSNSRSEMNVSTLELGDSALYLCASSLGSEYGYTFGSGTRLTVV.

The chain combines TRBV7-9 with TRBJ1-1; D gene unclear. The CDR3 sequence is 13 residues long. V lost 5 bases, J lost 0 bases, and 7 bases lay in between. The germline V gene has CDR1 SEHNR and CDR2 FQNEAQ (reference sequence). Written as DNA, the CDR3 is TGTGCCAGCAGCAAGGCCCTGAACACTGAAGCTTTCTTT. This gives the protein CASSKALNTEAFF.

This chain links TRBV12-3 or TRBV12-4 with TRBJ1-5, with D possibly matching TRBD1 (6 bases). The V end was cut by 3 bases, the J end by 4 bases, with 13 bases between. The CDR3 is 15 amino acids. Here the CDR3 DNA reads TGTGCCAGCAGTTTGAGGACAGCAGATAATCAGCCCCAGCATTTT. Its translation is CASSLRTADNQPQHF.

The sample holds a few counts of this clonotype. The chain uses TRBV18 and TRBJ2-7; no definite D call. Deletions cut 2 bases from V and 1 base from J, with 9 bases between. This CDR3 has 14 residues. Germline values: CDR1 KGHSH, CDR2 LQKENI. CDR3 nucleotides: TGTGCCAGCTCACCATCTCCAGGATCCTACGAGCAGTACTTC. Its protein product is CASSPSPGSYEQYF.

This chain connects TRBV2 to TRBJ1-6; no definite D call. With 4 bases removed from V and 10 bases from J, the gap between germline ends came to 8 bases. This CDR3 spans 12 amino acids. Germline assignment: CDR1 SNHLY and CDR2 FYNNEI. The CDR3 reads CASSAEDSPLHF. The CDR3, as DNA: TGTGCCAGCAGTGCGGAAGACTCACCCCTCCACTTT.

The gene calls are TRBV4-2 and TRBJ2-1, with 10 bases lining up with TRBD2. This CDR3 has 16 residues. The V gene end was trimmed by 4 bases and the J gene end by 2 bases; junction bases not matched to a gene: 5. The germline V gene encodes CDR1 LGHNA and CDR2 YNFKEQ. The chain's CDR3 is CASSLERGGTYNEQFF. The CDR3 DNA sequence: TGTGCCAGCAGCCTGGAGCGGGGGGGAACCTACAATGAGCAGTTCTTC.

V usage is TRBV9 and J usage is TRBJ1-1; 7 positions match TRBD1. J was trimmed by 8 bases and V by 2 bases; bases with no gene match: 6. There are 13 residues in the CDR3. The germline CDR1 and CDR2 sequences are SGDLS and YYNGEE. The CDR3 loop reads CASSVRLTGEAFF. CDR3 nucleotide sequence: TGTGCCAGCAGCGTTAGACTGACAGGGGAAGCTTTCTTT.

The chain links TRBV12-5 to TRBJ2-7; possibly TRBD1 or TRBD2 for D (5 bases each). V was shortened by 7 bases and J by 6 bases, with 19 bases between the two germline ends. From germline, CDR1 is LGHNT and CDR2 FRNRAP. This CDR3 contains 14 residues. The CDR3 region is CASDNSGSGGEQYF. The CDR3 DNA is TGTGCTAGTGATAATTCCGGGTCTGGGGGCGAGCAGTACTTC.

The chain carries TRBV7-7 and TRBJ2-5; weak D call: TRBD1 (6 bases). This CDR3 has 14 amino acids. The germline gives CDR1 SSHAT, CDR2 FNYEAQ (reference sequence). Trimming took 2 bases from V and 2 from J, leaving 9 bases between them. The CDR3 loop is CASSLSGQQETQYF. The CDR3 coding sequence is TGTGCCAGCAGCTTAAGTGGACAGCAAGAGACCCAGTACTTC.

The chain employs TRBV24-1 and TRBJ2-5; 9 bases line up with TRBD1. This CDR3 has 14 residues. V shed 3 bases, J shed 4 bases, and the junction held 2 bases outside the gene matches. Per the germline V gene, CDR1 is KGHDR and CDR2 is SFDVKD. DNA for the CDR3: TGTGCCACCAGTGATCCGGGACAGGGAGAGACCCAGTACTTC. It yields the protein CATSDPGQGETQYF.